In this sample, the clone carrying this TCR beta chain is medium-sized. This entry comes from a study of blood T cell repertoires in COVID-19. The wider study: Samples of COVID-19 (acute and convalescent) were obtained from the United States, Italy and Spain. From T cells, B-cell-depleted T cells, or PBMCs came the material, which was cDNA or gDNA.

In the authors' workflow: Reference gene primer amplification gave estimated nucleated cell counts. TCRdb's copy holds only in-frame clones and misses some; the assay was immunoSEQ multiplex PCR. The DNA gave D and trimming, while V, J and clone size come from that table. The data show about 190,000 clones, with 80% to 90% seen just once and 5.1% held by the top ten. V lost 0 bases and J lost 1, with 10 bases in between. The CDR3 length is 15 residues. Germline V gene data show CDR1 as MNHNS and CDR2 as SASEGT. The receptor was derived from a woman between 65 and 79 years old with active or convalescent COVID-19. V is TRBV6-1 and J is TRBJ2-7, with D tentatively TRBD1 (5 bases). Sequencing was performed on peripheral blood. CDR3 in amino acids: CASSEAPTESYEQYF. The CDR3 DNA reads TGTGCCAGCAGTGAAGCCCCGACAGAGTCCTACGAGCAGTACTTC.